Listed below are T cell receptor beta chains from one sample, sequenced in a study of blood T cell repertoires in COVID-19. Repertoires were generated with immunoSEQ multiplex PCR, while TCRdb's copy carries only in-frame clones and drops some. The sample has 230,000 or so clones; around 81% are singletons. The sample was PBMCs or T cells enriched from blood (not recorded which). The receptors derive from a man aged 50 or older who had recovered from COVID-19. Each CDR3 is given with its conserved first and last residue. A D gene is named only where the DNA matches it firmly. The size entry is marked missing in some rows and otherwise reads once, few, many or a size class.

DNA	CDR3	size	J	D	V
TGTGCCAGCAGCCGAACGGGTCTCGGAAACTACTATGGCTACACCTTC	CASSRTGLGNYYGYTF	NA	TRBJ1-2	NA	TRBV4-2
TGTGCCACCAGCAGAGACCTGGACTCCAACTATGGCTACACCTTC	CATSRDLDSNYGYTF	NA	TRBJ1-2	NA	TRBV15
TGTGCCACCAGTGATAACAGGGGCGGCAATCAGCCCCAGCATTTT	CATSDNRGGNQPQHF	NA	TRBJ1-5	TRBD1	TRBV24-1
TGTGCCAGCCGGGGGGCTGCGGGAACCCTTCACAATGAGCAGTTCTTC	CASRGAAGTLHNEQFF	NA	TRBJ2-1	NA	TRBV5-4
TGTGCCAGCAGCGTAGGAGCGGGGGGAGCAACCGGGGAGCTGTTTTTT	CASSVGAGGATGELFF	NA	TRBJ2-2	TRBD2	TRBV9
TGTGCCAGTAGTCCCAACCGGGCGGGAGAGTATAATGAGCAGTTCTTC	CASSPNRAGEYNEQFF	NA	TRBJ2-1	TRBD2	TRBV19
TGTGCCAGCAGTTTCCTCCCCCAGGGGGGAGGTGGGACGCAGTACTTC	CASSFLPQGGGGTQYF	NA	TRBJ2-7	NA	TRBV6-2/TRBV6-3
TGTGCCAGCAGCCAAGGGGGCGCAGATACGCAGTATTTT	CASSQGGADTQYF	once	TRBJ2-3	NA	TRBV3-1/TRBV3-2
TGTGCCAGCAGTTCCCCCAGTTCAGTGGATGGCTACACCTTC	CASSSPSSVDGYTF	NA	TRBJ1-2	NA	TRBV28
TGTGCCATCAGTGAGTACCCGGGGGATGAGCAGTTCTTC	CAISEYPGDEQFF	once	TRBJ2-1	NA	TRBV10-3
TGCGCCAGCAGTTCGACAGGGGGGGAAGAGACCCAGTACTTC	CASSSTGGEETQYF	NA	TRBJ2-5	TRBD1	TRBV10-2
TGCAGCGTTGAAGAGGGGGCTTTCTCTGGAAACACCATATATTTT	CSVEEGAFSGNTIYF	few	TRBJ1-3	NA	TRBV29-1
TGTGCCAGCAGCGTACTCGGGGGGTCCTACAATGAGCAGTTCTTC	CASSVLGGSYNEQFF	NA	TRBJ2-1	TRBD2	TRBV6-2/TRBV6-3
TGTGCCAGTAGTATAGGGCAGGGGAACACTGAAGCTTTCTTT	CASSIGQGNTEAFF	NA	TRBJ1-1	NA	TRBV19
TGTGCCAGCAGTGAACAGGGGAATGAGCAGTTCTTC	CASSEQGNEQFF	few	TRBJ2-1	NA	TRBV6-1
TGCAGTGCTAGTCCCCCGGGACTACATACGCAGTATTTT	CSASPPGLHTQYF	NA	TRBJ2-3	TRBD2	TRBV20-1
TGTGCCAGCAGCTACCCTGGGCGCAGTGGTGGCTACACCTTC	CASSYPGRSGGYTF	NA	TRBJ1-2	NA	TRBV7-8
TGTGCCAGCAGCCCACTAGCGGGGGGCTTCAATGAGCAGTTCTTC	CASSPLAGGFNEQFF	many	TRBJ2-1	TRBD2	TRBV7-3
TGTGCCAGCAGCTTCCGGACAGTGAATGAAAAACTGTTTTTT	CASSFRTVNEKLFF	NA	TRBJ1-4	NA	TRBV7-9
TGTGCCAGCAGCCCTAAGACTAGCGGTCTAGAGACCCAGTACTTC	CASSPKTSGLETQYF	NA	TRBJ2-5	TRBD2	TRBV14
TGTGCCAGCAGTTTATACTCCGATTCACCCCTCCACTTT	CASSLYSDSPLHF	NA	TRBJ1-6	NA	TRBV28
TGTGCCAGTAGTATTCTCGGGGTTAATCAGCCCCAGCATTTT	CASSILGVNQPQHF	NA	TRBJ1-5	NA	TRBV19
TGTGCCAGCAGTCCCCACCCCGGGACAGCCACCGAAGAAGCTTTCTTT	CASSPHPGTATEEAFF	NA	TRBJ1-1	TRBD1	TRBV28
TGTGCCAGCAGCTTGGTAGGAGGTCTGGGCAATCAGCCCCAGCATTTT	CASSLVGGLGNQPQHF	once	TRBJ1-5	NA	TRBV5-8
TGTGCCAGCAGTACCGGGACAGGGTTCCACGAGCAGTACTTC	CASSTGTGFHEQYF	NA	TRBJ2-7	TRBD1	TRBV2
TGTGCCAGCTCACCCGCCGGGACAGGGGGCACAGATACGCAGTATTTT	CASSPAGTGGTDTQYF	NA	TRBJ2-3	TRBD1	TRBV18
TGCGCCACGGGGGACAGGGTAGGCGAGCAGTACTTC	CATGDRVGEQYF	NA	TRBJ2-7	TRBD1	TRBV10-2
TGTGCCAGCAGCAGGCCGGGACAGGGACGAGGCGAGCAGTACTTC	CASSRPGQGRGEQYF	NA	TRBJ2-7	TRBD1	TRBV11-2
TGTGCCAGCAGTTACTCGACGGGGACCTACGAGCAGTACTTC	CASSYSTGTYEQYF	NA	TRBJ2-7	NA	TRBV6-5
TGTGCCAGCATACCGGACAGGGGGACCGACGAGCAGTACTTC	CASIPDRGTDEQYF	NA	TRBJ2-7	TRBD1	TRBV6-5
TGCGCCAGCACCCCCAACCCTCGGTCGGTATCCGAGCAGTACTTC	CASTPNPRSVSEQYF	NA	TRBJ2-7	NA	TRBV4-1
TGTGCCAGCAGGAGCGTAGGGGATGGCTACACCTTC	CASRSVGDGYTF	NA	TRBJ1-2	NA	TRBV6-5
TGCAGTGCGACAGACAACAGCGAGCAGTACTTC	CSATDNSEQYF	NA	TRBJ2-7	NA	TRBV20-1
TGTGCCAGCAGTTCCCCGAGCGCGGGGTGTAGCTTT	CASSSPSAGCSF	few	TRBJ1-1	NA	TRBV12-3/TRBV12-4
TGTGCCAGCAGTCCCACCGGGACACCTAAGACCTATGGCTACACCTTC	CASSPTGTPKTYGYTF	few	TRBJ1-2	NA	TRBV28
TGCGCCAGCAGCTTGGGAGGTTGGGGCAATCAGCCCCAGCATTTT	CASSLGGWGNQPQHF	NA	TRBJ1-5	NA	TRBV4-1
TGTGCCAGCAGCTTAAGGACAGGGGGTGGTCAGCCCCAGCATTTT	CASSLRTGGGQPQHF	NA	TRBJ1-5	TRBD1	TRBV7-8
TGTGCCAGCAGCCCAAATCCAGCGGGAAGCTCCTACAATGAGCAGTTCTTC	CASSPNPAGSSYNEQFF	NA	TRBJ2-1	TRBD2	TRBV7-3
TGTGCCAGCTCACCCATACTAGCGACGTACGAGCAGTACTTC	CASSPILATYEQYF	few	TRBJ2-7	TRBD2	TRBV18
TGTGCCACCAGCACGACTCTAGCGGGAGACGCTGGCACAGATACGCAGTATTTT	CATSTTLAGDAGTDTQYF	NA	TRBJ2-3	TRBD2	TRBV15
TGTGCCAGCAGCTTAGGGACTAGCGGGAGGGTGGATGAGCAGTTCTTC	CASSLGTSGRVDEQFF	NA	TRBJ2-1	TRBD2	TRBV11-2
TGTGCCAGTAGTGCGACAGAGAACACTGAAGCTTTCTTT	CASSATENTEAFF	NA	TRBJ1-1	NA	TRBV19
TGTGCCAGCAGTTTGTGGCGGGGGTCCTACAATGAGCAGTTCTTC	CASSLWRGSYNEQFF	NA	TRBJ2-1	TRBD2	TRBV27
TGTGCCAGCAGTCCCGGGATCATTAATGAAAAACTGTTTTTT	CASSPGIINEKLFF	NA	TRBJ1-4	NA	TRBV28
TGTGCCAGCAGCTTAACCCCAGGGTCGGGCTACACCTTC	CASSLTPGSGYTF	NA	TRBJ1-2	NA	TRBV7-2
TGTGCCAGCAGCTTCCCCCCACTAGGGGGCGCGGCCTACGAGCAGTACTTC	CASSFPPLGGAAYEQYF	NA	TRBJ2-7	TRBD1	TRBV5-4
TGTGCCAGCAGTGAAAGAGACAGGGCCTATAGCTACACCTTC	CASSERDRAYSYTF	once	TRBJ1-2	TRBD1	TRBV6-1